This T cell receptor (beta chain) was captured by sequencing in a study of shared T cell receptors in the human thymus. Produced via immunoSEQ multiplex PCR; TCRdb's table is partial and in-frame only. This sample has around 340,000 clones, with just under 95% found just once. CDR1 MDHEN and CDR2 SYDVKM come from the germline V gene. V lost 7 bases and J lost 0, with 21 bases in between. The CDR3 spans 17 residues. The V gene is TRBV28, the J gene TRBJ1-1, with TRBD1 as a possible D gene (5 bases). This sequence originates from a human donor. The sample taken for sequencing was thymocytes. The CDR3 loop is CASTPSRRGRMNTEAFF. The CDR3 DNA reads TGTGCCAGCACACCCTCGAGGAGGGGACGCATGAACACTGAAGCTTTCTTT.